This entry features one T cell receptor beta chain sequence. Its target is unknown. When the RNA was reverse transcribed, random hexamers were used with an input of about 0.5 to 1 ug. TCRdb reprocessed the immunoSEQ multiplex PCR reads via MiXCR and lists one record per CDR3 protein. The repertoire has approximately 230,000 distinct CDR3 sequences, about 93% of them found once; the top ten carry approximately 0.072%. These data come from a study of CD8 T cells in Susac syndrome. The CDR3 extends over 18 amino acids. Trimming cost V 1 base and J 4 bases; bases outside gene matches: 12. The germline gives CDR1 SGHTA, CDR2 FQGTGA. Whole-study findings and limits: The study recognized that the number of individuals in its TCR sequencing and HLA analysis was relatively small.

The receptor was isolated from a human donor with multiple sclerosis. Sequencing was performed on CD4+ T cells from PBMCs. V usage is TRBV7-3 and J usage is TRBJ2-1; 8 nucleotides line up with TRBD1. This CDR3 is CASSLMSGQGAGYNEQFF. In DNA, the CDR3 is TGTGCCAGCAGCTTAATGAGTGGCCAGGGGGCTGGGTACAATGAGCAGTTCTTC.